A single TCR beta chain is shown here with its context. The CDR3 contains 15 residues. Germline V gene data show CDR1 as SQVTM and CDR2 as ANQGSEA. The J segment lost 2 bases and the V segment lost 5 bases, leaving 8 bases of the junction unmatched. The sample originates from a study of blood T cell repertoires in COVID-19. Across the whole study: Sites in the United States, Italy and Spain provided acute and convalescent COVID-19 samples.

Method: immunoSEQ multiplex PCR; TCRdb's copy keeps in-frame clones and lacks some. This table holds roughly 180,000 clones, approximately 87% found once. The receptor comes from a man in his 70s with active or convalescent COVID-19. This chain links TRBV29-1 with TRBJ2-1, with 8 bases lining up with TRBD2. Sequenced sample: peripheral blood. CDR3 nucleotides: TGCAGCGTTTATACCGGGACTAGACCCTACAATGAGCAGTTCTTC. It codes for CSVYTGTRPYNEQFF.